This TCR beta chain was retrieved from a study of T-cell memory formation after mild COVID-19. One entry per CDR3 protein, called by TCRdb with MiXCR from the 5' RACE reads. This table holds 300,000 to 350,000 distinct CDR3 sequences, over 11% found once. From germline, CDR1 is MNHEY and CDR2 SVGEGT. The CDR3 covers 15 residues. Trimming took 3 bases from V and 7 from J, leaving 18 bases between them. This clonotype was observed a few times. The antigen remains unidentified. Study findings and constraints: The study detected some responding clones in pre-infection memory, suggesting cross-reactive memory joined.

The sample was PBMCs or a T cell subset sorted from them (not recorded which). The source is a man aged 18 to 29 who had mild COVID-19 (a few samples of this study predate the infection). Cell type and time point are not known. This chain connects TRBV6-2 or TRBV6-3 to TRBJ1-2; unclear D gene. CDR3 in amino acids: CASSYTVKVVFGYTF. In DNA, the CDR3 is TGTGCCAGCAGTTATACAGTCAAGGTCGTCTTTGGCTACACCTTC.